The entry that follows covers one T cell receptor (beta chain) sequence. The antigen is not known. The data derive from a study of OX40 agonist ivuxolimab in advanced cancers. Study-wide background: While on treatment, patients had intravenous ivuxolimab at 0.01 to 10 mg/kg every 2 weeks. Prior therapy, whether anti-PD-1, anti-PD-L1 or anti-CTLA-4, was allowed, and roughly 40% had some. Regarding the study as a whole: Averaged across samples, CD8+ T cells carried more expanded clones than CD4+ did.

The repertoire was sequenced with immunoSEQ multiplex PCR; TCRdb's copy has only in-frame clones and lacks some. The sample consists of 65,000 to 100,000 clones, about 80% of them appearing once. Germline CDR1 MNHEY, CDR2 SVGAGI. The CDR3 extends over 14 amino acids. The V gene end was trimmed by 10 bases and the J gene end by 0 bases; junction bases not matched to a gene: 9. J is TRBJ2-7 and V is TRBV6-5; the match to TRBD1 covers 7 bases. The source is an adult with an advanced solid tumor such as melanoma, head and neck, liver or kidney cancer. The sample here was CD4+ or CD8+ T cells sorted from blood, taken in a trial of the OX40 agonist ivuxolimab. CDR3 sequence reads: CATLDRALSYEQYF. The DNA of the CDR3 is TGTGCCACCCTAGACAGGGCCCTCTCCTACGAGCAGTACTTC.